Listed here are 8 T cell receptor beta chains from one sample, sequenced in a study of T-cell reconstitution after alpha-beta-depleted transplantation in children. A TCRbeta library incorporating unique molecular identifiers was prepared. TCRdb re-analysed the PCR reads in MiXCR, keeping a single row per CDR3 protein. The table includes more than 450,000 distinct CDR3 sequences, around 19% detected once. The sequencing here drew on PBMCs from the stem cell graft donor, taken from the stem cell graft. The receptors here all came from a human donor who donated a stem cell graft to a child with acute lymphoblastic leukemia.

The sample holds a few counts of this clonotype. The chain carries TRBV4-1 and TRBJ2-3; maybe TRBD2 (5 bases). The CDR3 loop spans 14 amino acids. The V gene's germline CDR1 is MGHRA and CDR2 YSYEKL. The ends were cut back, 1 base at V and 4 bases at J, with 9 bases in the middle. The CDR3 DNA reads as TGCGCCAGCAGCCAAGTCGGGATAGCAGATACGCAGTATTTT. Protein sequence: CASSQVGIADTQYF.

The CDR3 DNA reads as TGTGCCAGCGGCAGACAGGCGGGGGCAAATGAGCAGTTCTTC. This sequence encodes CASGRQAGANEQFF. J is TRBJ2-1 and V is TRBV7-9, with D perhaps matching TRBD2 (7 bases). Looked up from germline, CDR1 is SEHNR and CDR2 is FQNEAQ (reference sequence). This CDR3 has 14 residues. Trimming pared 8 bases from V and 7 bases from J, leaving 18 bases between.

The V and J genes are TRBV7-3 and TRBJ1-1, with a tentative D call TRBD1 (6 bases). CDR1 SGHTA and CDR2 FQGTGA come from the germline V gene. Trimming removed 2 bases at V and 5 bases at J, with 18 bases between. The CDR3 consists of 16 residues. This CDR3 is CASSLVGGGEGTEAFF. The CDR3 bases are TGTGCCAGCAGCTTAGTAGGTGGGGGCGAGGGGACTGAAGCTTTCTTT.

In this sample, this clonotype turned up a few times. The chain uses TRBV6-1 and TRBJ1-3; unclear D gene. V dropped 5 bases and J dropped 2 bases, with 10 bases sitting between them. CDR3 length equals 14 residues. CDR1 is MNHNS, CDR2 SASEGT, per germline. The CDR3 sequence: CASSRRNAGNTIYF. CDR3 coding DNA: TGTGCCAGCAGTCGACGGAATGCTGGAAACACCATATATTTT.

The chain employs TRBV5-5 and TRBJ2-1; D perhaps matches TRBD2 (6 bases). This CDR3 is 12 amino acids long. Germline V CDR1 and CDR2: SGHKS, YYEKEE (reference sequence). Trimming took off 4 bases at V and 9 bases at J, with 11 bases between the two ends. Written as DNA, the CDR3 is TGTGCCAGCAGCGGGACGGGAGTTGAGCAGTTCTTC. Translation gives CASSGTGVEQFF.

The CDR3 DNA sequence: TGCAGTGCTAGAGCCCTTAAGGGCGGGAACTACAATGAGCAGTTCTTC. This translates into CSARALKGGNYNEQFF. The chain combines TRBV20-1 with TRBJ2-1; D perhaps matches TRBD2 (6 bases). The CDR3 spans 16 residues. Germline assignment: CDR1 DFQATT and CDR2 SNEGSKA (reference sequence). Trimming pared 1 base from V and 3 bases from J, leaving 16 bases between.

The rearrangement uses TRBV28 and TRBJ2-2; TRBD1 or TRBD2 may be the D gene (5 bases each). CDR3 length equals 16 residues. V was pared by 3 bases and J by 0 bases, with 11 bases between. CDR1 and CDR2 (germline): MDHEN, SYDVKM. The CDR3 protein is CASSFLGPSNTGELFF. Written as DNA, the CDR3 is TGTGCCAGCAGTTTTTTGGGACCGTCGAACACCGGGGAGCTGTTTTTT.

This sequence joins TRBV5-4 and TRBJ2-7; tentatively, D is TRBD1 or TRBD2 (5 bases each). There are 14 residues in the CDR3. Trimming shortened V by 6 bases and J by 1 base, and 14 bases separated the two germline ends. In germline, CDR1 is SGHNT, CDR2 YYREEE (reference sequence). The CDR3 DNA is TGTGCCAGCAACACCGGGACGGGGTCCTACGAGCAGTACTTC. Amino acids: CASNTGTGSYEQYF.